A selection of T cell receptor beta chains follows, all from one sample in a study of T cell responses to AZD1222 COVID-19 vaccine. This table comes from immunoSEQ multiplex PCR, and its TCRdb copy is limited to in-frame clones, with some not included. This table holds about 170,000 clones, roughly 92% found once. Here the sequenced sample was peripheral blood, taken on day 0 of AZD1222 vaccination. These receptors were collected from an adult in good health. Each CDR3 is given with its conserved first and last residue. Fields, in order: V gene, clone size, D gene, J gene, CDR3 DNA, CDR3 protein. The D gene is left open where the match is weak. Some rows mark clone size as missing; the rest say once, few, many or name a class of expanded clone.

V gene: TRBV6-5; clone size: .; D gene: .; J gene: TRBJ1-5; CDR3 DNA: TGTGCCAGCAACCAGCTACATACAGAGCCCCAGCATTTT; CDR3 protein: CASNQLHTEPQHF
V gene: TRBV3-1/TRBV3-2; clone size: .; D gene: .; J gene: TRBJ2-1; CDR3 DNA: TGTGCCAGCAGCCAAGGAGGCGAGCAGTTCTTC; CDR3 protein: CASSQGGEQFF
V gene: TRBV9; clone size: .; D gene: .; J gene: TRBJ1-6; CDR3 DNA: TGTGCCAGCAGCGCCCAGGTGACAGTGGAGAATTCACCCCTCCACTTT; CDR3 protein: CASSAQVTVENSPLHF
V gene: TRBV10-1; clone size: few; D gene: TRBD1; J gene: TRBJ1-5; CDR3 DNA: TGCGCCAGAAGGACAGGCTTTTATAGCAATCAGCCCCAGCATTTT; CDR3 protein: CARRTGFYSNQPQHF
V gene: TRBV6-5; clone size: .; D gene: .; J gene: TRBJ2-2; CDR3 DNA: TGTGCCAGCAGTTACTCCGCAGGGGTATCGACGGGGGAGCTGTTTTTT; CDR3 protein: CASSYSAGVSTGELFF
V gene: TRBV6-2/TRBV6-3; clone size: .; D gene: TRBD2; J gene: TRBJ2-3; CDR3 DNA: TGTGCCAGCAGTATGGGACTAGCGGGTGGAGATACGCAGTATTTT; CDR3 protein: CASSMGLAGGDTQYF
V gene: TRBV7-2; clone size: .; D gene: TRBD1; J gene: TRBJ1-2; CDR3 DNA: TGTGCCAGCAGCTTAGCCGAGACAGGGGGCTACACCTTC; CDR3 protein: CASSLAETGGYTF
V gene: TRBV11-2; clone size: .; D gene: .; J gene: TRBJ1-5; CDR3 DNA: TGTGCCAGCAGCCCTCACACCAATCAGCCCCAGCATTTT; CDR3 protein: CASSPHTNQPQHF
V gene: TRBV12-2; clone size: .; D gene: .; J gene: TRBJ1-1; CDR3 DNA: TGTGCAAGTCGCTTATCACCTCCAGGGCTAGTTCTGGTAGACACTGAAGCTTTCTTT; CDR3 protein: CASRLSPPGLVLVDTEAFF
V gene: TRBV6-4; clone size: .; D gene: TRBD1; J gene: TRBJ1-2; CDR3 DNA: TGTGCCAGCAGCCACAGGGGACTTAACTATGGCTACACCTTC; CDR3 protein: CASSHRGLNYGYTF
V gene: TRBV15; clone size: once; D gene: .; J gene: TRBJ2-5; CDR3 DNA: TGTGCCACCAGCAGAGAGCCTAGAGGGGGAGGACAAGAGACCCAGTACTTC; CDR3 protein: CATSREPRGGGQETQYF
V gene: TRBV5-6; clone size: .; D gene: TRBD1; J gene: TRBJ1-1; CDR3 DNA: TGTGCCAGCAGCCTGACAGGGGGTTTTGTTGAAGCTTTCTTT; CDR3 protein: CASSLTGGFVEAFF
V gene: TRBV24-1; clone size: .; D gene: .; J gene: TRBJ2-3; CDR3 DNA: TGTGCCACCTCCGGAGTAGGAGATACGCAGTATTTT; CDR3 protein: CATSGVGDTQYF
V gene: TRBV9; clone size: .; D gene: .; J gene: TRBJ2-1; CDR3 DNA: TGTGCCAGCAGCGATGCCTACTTCAGTGCCAAGGGGGTCAATGAGCAGTTCTTC; CDR3 protein: CASSDAYFSAKGVNEQFF